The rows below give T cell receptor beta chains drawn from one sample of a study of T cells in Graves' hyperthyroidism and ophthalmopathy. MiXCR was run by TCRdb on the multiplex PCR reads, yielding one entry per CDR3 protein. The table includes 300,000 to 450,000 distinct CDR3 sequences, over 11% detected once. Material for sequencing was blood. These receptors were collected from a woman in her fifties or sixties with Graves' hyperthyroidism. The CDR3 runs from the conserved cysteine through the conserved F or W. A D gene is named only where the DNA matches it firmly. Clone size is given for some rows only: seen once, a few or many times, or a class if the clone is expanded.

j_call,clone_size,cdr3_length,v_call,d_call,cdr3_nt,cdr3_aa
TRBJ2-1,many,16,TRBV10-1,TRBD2,TGCGCCAGCAGTGCTGTACTAGCGGGAGATTACAATGAGCAGTTCTTC,CASSAVLAGDYNEQFF
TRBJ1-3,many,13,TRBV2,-,TGTGCCAGCGCGTCATACTCTGGAAACACCATATATTTT,CASASYSGNTIYF
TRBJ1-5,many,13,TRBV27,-,TGTGCCAGCAGTTTTACACCGAATCAGCCCCAGCATTTT,CASSFTPNQPQHF
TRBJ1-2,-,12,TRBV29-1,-,TGCAGCGGCCTCCGGTCGGGGAATGGCTACACCTTC,CSGLRSGNGYTF
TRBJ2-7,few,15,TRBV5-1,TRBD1,TGCGCCAGCAGCTTTCAGGGGGAATCTTCCTACGAGCAGTACTTC,CASSFQGESSYEQYF
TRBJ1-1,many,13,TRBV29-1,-,TGCAGCGTATGTAATCAACTGAACACTGAAGCTTTCTTT,CSVCNQLNTEAFF
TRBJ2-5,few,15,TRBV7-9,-,TGTGCCAGCAGCTTAGCGGGACACAGCCAAGAGACCCAGTACTTC,CASSLAGHSQETQYF
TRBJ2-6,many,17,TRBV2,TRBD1,TGTGCCAGCAAGATCGGGACAGTTCCCGTGGGGGCCAACGTCCTGACTTTC,CASKIGTVPVGANVLTF
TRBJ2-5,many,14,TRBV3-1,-,TGTGCCAGCAGCCAAGATCAAATTGGAGAGACCCAGTACTTC,CASSQDQIGETQYF
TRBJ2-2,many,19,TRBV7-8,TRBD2,TGTGCCAGCAGCAGACAGGGTCCGACTAGCGGGAGTAGGGCCGGGGAGCTGTTTTTT,CASSRQGPTSGSRAGELFF
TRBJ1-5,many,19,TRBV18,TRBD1,TGTGCCAGCTCACGAGGGACAGGGGGCCCTGGGGGTAGCAATCAGCCCCAGCATTTT,CASSRGTGGPGGSNQPQHF
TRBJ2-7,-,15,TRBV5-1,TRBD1,TGCGCCAGCAGCTTGGATGGGACAGGACCCTACGAGCAGTACTTC,CASSLDGTGPYEQYF
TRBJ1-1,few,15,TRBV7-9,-,TGTGCCAGCAGTAAAACCCGGGCGGCTCGGACTGAAGCTTTCTTT,CASSKTRAARTEAFF
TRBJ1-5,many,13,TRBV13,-,TGTGCCAGCAGCTTGGGGCTGGAACAGCCCCAGCATTTT,CASSLGLEQPQHF
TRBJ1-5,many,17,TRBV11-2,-,TGTGCCAGCAGCCAGGATGCCCGGTGGGGTAACAATCAGCCCCAGCATTTT,CASSQDARWGNNQPQHF
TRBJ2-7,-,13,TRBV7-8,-,TGTGCCAGCAGCTTAGCTTTTGGAGACGAGCAGTACTTC,CASSLAFGDEQYF
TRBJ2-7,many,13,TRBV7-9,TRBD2,TGTGCCAGCAGCTCGGGGGGCTCCTACGAGCAGTACTTC,CASSSGGSYEQYF
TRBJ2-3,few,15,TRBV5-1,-,TGCGCCAGCAGCACCGACGGGCGATTCGCAGATACGCAGTATTTT,CASSTDGRFADTQYF
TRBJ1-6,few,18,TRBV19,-,TGTGCCAGTAGTAACAGCCTATCCCTCCTCCGGGATAATTCACCCCTCCACTTT,CASSNSLSLLRDNSPLHF
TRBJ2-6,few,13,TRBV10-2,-,TGCGCCAGCAGACGGGGAGGGGCCAACGTCCTGACTTTC,CASRRGGANVLTF
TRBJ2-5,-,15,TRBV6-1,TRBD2,TGTGCCAGCAGCCCAGGCGCGGGAGGGCAAAAGACCCAGTACTTC,CASSPGAGGQKTQYF
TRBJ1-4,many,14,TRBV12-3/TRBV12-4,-,TGTGCCAGCAGTTTAGAAGGGATTAATGAAAAACTGTTTTTT,CASSLEGINEKLFF
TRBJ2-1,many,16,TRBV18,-,TGTGCCAGCTCACCACTTGCGCTGAGCTCCTACAATGAGCAGTTCTTC,CASSPLALSSYNEQFF
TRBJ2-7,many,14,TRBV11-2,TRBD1,TGTGCCAGCAGCCTCAGACAGGGGCCCTACGAGCAGTACTTC,CASSLRQGPYEQYF
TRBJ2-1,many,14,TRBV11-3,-,TGTGCCAGCAGCTTAGAGGGCCCCTACAATGAGCAGTTCTTC,CASSLEGPYNEQFF
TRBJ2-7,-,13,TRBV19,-,TGTGCCAGTAGTATTAACAATCGCGGCGAGCAGTACTTC,CASSINNRGEQYF
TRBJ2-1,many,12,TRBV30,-,TGTGCCTGGAGTTCAGCCCCGGGCCAGCAGTTCTTC,CAWSSAPGQQFF
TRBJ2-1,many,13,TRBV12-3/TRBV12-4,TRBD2,TGTGCCAGCAGTCCTAGCGGGAGTAATGAGCAGTTCTTC,CASSPSGSNEQFF
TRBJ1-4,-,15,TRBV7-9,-,TGTGCCAGCAGCTTAGGCGGGGGCGTAGGTGAAAAACTGTTTTTT,CASSLGGGVGEKLFF
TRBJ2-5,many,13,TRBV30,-,TGTGCCTGGAAGAAGGCGGAACAAGAGACCCAGTACTTC,CAWKKAEQETQYF
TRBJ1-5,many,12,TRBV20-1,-,TGCAGTGTTCTCGGGGTATTAAGGCCCCAGCATTTT,CSVLGVLRPQHF
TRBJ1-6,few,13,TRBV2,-,TGTGCCAGCAGCTCCAGATCTGGGGCGGCCCTCCACTTT,CASSSRSGAALHF
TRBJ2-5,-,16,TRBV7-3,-,TGTACCAGCAGTTCCGGGGTTGGCGGGGTAGTAGAGACCCAGTACTTC,CTSSSGVGGVVETQYF
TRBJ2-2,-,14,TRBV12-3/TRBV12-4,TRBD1,TGTGCCGGCAGGGACAGGACCCACACCGGGGAGCTGTTTTTT,CAGRDRTHTGELFF
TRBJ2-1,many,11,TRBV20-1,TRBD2,TGCAGTGCTCGAGCGGGACATGAGCAGTTCTTC,CSARAGHEQFF
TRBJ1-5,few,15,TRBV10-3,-,TGTGCCATCAGTGAGAGTTGGGGACACGCTCGGCCCCAGCATTTT,CAISESWGHARPQHF
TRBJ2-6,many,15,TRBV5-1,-,TGCGCCAGCACCGACGGACGGGCTGGGGCCAACGTCCTGACTTTC,CASTDGRAGANVLTF
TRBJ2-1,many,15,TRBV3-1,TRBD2,TGTGCCAGCAGCCAGGGGGGACTAGGGAAAAATGAGCAGTTCTTC,CASSQGGLGKNEQFF
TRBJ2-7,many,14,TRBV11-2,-,TGTGCCAGCAGCTTAGAATGGTCGCGTTACGAGCAGTACTTC,CASSLEWSRYEQYF
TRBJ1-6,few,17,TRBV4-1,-,TGCGCCAGCAGCGTGGGGGAAGGGGGGCCGTCCATTTTCCCCCTCCACTTT,CASSVGEGGPSIFPLHF
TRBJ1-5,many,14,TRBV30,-,TGTGCCTGGAGTTCGGGCTTGGGCAATCAGCCCCAGCATTTT,CAWSSGLGNQPQHF
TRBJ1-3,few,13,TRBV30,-,TGTGCCTGGACCCCCCTTTCGGGAAACACCATATATTTT,CAWTPLSGNTIYF
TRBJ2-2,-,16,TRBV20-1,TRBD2,TGCAGTGCTAGAGGTCTAGCGGGAGGGTCGACCGGGGAGCTGTTTTTT,CSARGLAGGSTGELFF